The sequence of this T cell receptor beta chain was determined in a study of T cell changes during pregnancy in multiple sclerosis. Profiled with immunoSEQ multiplex PCR; TCRdb holds only in-frame clones, not every one. The data show fewer than 110,000 clones, with 92% seen just once and 0.78% held by the top ten. This CDR3 contains 15 residues. After removal of 3 bases from V and 0 bases from J, the junction contained 5 bases not matched to a gene. Germline V lookup: CDR1 SGHRS, CDR2 YFSETQ. Specimen: peripheral blood, collected in the third trimester of pregnancy. This sequence joins TRBV5-1 and TRBJ1-2; 7 bases line up with TRBD1. This clonotype originated in a female donor in good health, enrolled as a control in a pregnancy study. In DNA form, the CDR3 reads TGCGCCAGCAGCTGGACAGGTGAAACTAACTATGGCTACACCTTC. Translating gives CASSWTGETNYGYTF.